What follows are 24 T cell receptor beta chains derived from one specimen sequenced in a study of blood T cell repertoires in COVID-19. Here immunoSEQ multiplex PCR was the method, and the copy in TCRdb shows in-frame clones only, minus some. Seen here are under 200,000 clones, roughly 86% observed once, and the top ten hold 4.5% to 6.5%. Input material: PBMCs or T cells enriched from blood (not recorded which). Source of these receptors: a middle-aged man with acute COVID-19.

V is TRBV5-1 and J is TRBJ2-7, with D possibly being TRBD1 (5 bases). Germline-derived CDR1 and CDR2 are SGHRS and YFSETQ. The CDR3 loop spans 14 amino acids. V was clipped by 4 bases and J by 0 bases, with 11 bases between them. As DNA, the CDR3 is TGCGCCAGCAGCCAGGGCCGTAACTCCTACGAGCAGTACTTC. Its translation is CASSQGRNSYEQYF.

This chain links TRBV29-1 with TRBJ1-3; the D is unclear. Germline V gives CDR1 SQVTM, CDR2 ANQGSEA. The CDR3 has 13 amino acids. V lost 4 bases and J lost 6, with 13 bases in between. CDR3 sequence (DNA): TGCAGCGTTGCGGAGGACGGCCCAAACACCATATATTTT. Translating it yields CSVAEDGPNTIYF.

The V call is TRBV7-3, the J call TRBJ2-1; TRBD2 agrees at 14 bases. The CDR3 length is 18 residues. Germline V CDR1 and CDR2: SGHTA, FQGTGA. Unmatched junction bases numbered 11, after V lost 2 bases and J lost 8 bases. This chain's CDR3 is CASSLVGIGTSGSYEQFF. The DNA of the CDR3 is TGTGCCAGCAGCTTAGTTGGGATAGGGACTAGCGGGAGTTATGAGCAGTTCTTC.

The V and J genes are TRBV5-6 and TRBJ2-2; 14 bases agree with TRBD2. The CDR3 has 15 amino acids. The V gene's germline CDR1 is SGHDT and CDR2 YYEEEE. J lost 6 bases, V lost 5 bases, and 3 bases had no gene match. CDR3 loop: CASRLTSGRAGELFF. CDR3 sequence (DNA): TGTGCCAGCAGGTTGACTAGCGGGAGGGCCGGGGAGCTGTTTTTT.

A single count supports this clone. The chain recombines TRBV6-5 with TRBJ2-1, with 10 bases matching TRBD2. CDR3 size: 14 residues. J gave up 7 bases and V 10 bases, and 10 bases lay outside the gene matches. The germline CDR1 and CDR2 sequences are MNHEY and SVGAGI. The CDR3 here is CATQSSGSWNEQFF. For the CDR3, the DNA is TGTGCCACCCAATCTAGCGGGAGTTGGAATGAGCAGTTCTTC.

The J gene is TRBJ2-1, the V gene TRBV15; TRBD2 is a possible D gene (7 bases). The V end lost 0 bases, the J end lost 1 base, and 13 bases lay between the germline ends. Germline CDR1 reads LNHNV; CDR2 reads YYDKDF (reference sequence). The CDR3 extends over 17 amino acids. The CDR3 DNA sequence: TGTGCCACCAGCAGAGATCTAAGGGGGGGATCCTACAATGAGCAGTTCTTC. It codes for CATSRDLRGGSYNEQFF.

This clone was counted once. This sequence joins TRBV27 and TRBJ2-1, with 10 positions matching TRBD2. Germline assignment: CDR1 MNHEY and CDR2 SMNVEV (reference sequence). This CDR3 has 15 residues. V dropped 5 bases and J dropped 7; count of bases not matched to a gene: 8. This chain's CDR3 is CASSRLAGGRNEQFF. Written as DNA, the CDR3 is TGTGCCAGCAGTCGACTAGCGGGTGGTCGTAATGAGCAGTTCTTC.

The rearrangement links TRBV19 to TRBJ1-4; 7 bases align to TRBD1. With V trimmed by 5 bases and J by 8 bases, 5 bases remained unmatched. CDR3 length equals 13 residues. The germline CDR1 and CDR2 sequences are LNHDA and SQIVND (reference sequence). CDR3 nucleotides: TGTGCCAGTAGTCGCACAGGGGTGGAAAAACTGTTTTTT. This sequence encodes CASSRTGVEKLFF.

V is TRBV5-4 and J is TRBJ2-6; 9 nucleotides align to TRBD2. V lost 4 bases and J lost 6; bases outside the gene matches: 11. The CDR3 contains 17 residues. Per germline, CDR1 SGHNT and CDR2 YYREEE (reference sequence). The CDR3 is CASSISGRFDAANVLTF. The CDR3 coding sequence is TGTGCCAGCAGCATTAGCGGGAGATTTGACGCGGCCAACGTCCTGACTTTC. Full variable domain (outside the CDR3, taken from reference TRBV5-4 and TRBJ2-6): ETGVTQSPTHLIKTRGQQVTLRCSSQSGHNTVSWYQQALGQGPQFIFQYYREEENGRGNFPPRFSGLQFPNYSSELNVNALELDDSALYLCASSISGRFDAANVLTFGAGSRLTVL.

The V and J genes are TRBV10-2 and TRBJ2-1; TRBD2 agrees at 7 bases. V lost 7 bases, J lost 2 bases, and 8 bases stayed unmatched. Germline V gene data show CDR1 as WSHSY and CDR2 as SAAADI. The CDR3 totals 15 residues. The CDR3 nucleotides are TGCGCCAGCACCTCACTAGCGCCCGCCTACAATGAGCAGTTCTTC. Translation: CASTSLAPAYNEQFF.

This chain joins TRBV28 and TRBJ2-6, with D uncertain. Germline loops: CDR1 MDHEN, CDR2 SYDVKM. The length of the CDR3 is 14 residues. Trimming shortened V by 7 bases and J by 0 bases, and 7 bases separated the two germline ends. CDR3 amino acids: CASTRSSGANVLTF. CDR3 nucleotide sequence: TGTGCCAGCACCCGGAGCTCTGGGGCCAACGTCCTGACTTTC.

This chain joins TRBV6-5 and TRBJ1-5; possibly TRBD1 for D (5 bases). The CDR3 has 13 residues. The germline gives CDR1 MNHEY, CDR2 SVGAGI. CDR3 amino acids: CAGGSASNQPQHF. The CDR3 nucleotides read TGTGCTGGGGGGTCGGCTAGCAATCAGCCCCAGCATTTT.

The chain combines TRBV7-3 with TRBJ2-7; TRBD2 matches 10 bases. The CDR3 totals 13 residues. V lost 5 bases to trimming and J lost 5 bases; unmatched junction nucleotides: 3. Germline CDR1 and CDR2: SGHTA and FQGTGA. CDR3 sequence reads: CASSASGSDEQYF. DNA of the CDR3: TGTGCCAGCAGCGCTAGCGGGAGTGACGAGCAGTACTTC.

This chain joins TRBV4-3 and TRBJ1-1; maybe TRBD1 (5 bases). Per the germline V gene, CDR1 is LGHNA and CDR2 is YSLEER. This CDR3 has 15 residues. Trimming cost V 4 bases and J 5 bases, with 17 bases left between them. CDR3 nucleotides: TGCGCCAGCAGCCGACAAGCGGGGGGAGTGACTGAAGCTTTCTTT. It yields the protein CASSRQAGGVTEAFF.

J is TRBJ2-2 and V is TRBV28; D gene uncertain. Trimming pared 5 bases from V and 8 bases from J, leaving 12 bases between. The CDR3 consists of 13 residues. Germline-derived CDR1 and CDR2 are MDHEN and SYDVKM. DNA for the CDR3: TGTGCCAGCAGTCCGCTAAGTCCAGGGGAGCTGTTTTTT. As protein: CASSPLSPGELFF.

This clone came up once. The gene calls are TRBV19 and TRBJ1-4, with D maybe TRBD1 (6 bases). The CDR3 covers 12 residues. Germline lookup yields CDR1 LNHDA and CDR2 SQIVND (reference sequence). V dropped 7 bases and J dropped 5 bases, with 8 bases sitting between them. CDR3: CASKQGNEKLFF. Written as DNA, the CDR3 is TGTGCCAGTAAACAGGGAAATGAAAAACTGTTTTTT.

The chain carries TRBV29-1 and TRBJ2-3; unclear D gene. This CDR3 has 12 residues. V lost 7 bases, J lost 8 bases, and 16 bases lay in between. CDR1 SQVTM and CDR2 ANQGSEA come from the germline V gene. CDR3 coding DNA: TGCAGCGCCAACCCCAGCGCAGCTACGCAGTATTTT. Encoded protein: CSANPSAATQYF.

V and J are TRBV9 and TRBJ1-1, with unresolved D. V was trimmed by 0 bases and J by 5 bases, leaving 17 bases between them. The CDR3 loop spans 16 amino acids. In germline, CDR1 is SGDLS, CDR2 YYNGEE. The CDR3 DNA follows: TGTGCCAGCAGCGTAGGCGAGGAGAAAGTGGAGACTGAAGCTTTCTTT. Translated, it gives CASSVGEEKVETEAFF.

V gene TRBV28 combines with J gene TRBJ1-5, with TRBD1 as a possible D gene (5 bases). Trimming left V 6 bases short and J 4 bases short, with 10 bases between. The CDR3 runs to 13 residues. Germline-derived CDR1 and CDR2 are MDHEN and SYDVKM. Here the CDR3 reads CASRQVPNQPQHF. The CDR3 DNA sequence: TGTGCCAGCAGACAGGTACCAAATCAGCCCCAGCATTTT.

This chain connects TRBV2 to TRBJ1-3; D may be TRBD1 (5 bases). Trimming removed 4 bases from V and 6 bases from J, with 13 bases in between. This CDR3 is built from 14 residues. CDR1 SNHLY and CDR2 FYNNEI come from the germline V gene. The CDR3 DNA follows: TGTGCCAGCAGTGCACAACAGGACCCAAACACCATATATTTT. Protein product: CASSAQQDPNTIYF.

Here the CDR3 DNA reads TGTGCCAGCAGGACCCCAGGGCCGGGCAATCAGCCCCAGCATTTT. This codes for CASRTPGPGNQPQHF. The J gene is TRBJ1-5, the V gene TRBV28; a weak D match, TRBD1 (5 bases). Trimming left V 6 bases short and J 2 bases short, with 14 bases between. This CDR3 region has 15 residues. Germline V gene lookup returns CDR1 MDHEN and CDR2 SYDVKM.

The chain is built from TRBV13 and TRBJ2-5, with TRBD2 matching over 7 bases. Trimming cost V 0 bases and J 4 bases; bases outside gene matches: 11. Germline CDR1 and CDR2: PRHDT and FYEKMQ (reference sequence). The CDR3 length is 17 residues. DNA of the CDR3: TGTGCCAGCAGCTTAGGGGGGTACGGCGGGAGAGGAGAGACCCAGTACTTC. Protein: CASSLGGYGGRGETQYF.

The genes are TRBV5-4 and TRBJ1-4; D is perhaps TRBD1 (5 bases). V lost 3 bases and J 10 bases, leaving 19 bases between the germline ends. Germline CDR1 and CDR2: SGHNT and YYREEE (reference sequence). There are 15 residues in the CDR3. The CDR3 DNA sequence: TGTGCCAGCAGCTCGATGAACGACGGGGGAGGAAAACTGTTTTTT. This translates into CASSSMNDGGGKLFF.

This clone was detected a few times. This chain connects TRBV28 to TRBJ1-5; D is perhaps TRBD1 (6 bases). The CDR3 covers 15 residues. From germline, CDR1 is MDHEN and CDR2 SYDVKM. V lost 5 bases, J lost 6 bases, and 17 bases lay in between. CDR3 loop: CASSPHPGVRQPQHF. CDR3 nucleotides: TGTGCCAGCAGTCCCCACCCAGGGGTACGTCAGCCCCAGCATTTT.